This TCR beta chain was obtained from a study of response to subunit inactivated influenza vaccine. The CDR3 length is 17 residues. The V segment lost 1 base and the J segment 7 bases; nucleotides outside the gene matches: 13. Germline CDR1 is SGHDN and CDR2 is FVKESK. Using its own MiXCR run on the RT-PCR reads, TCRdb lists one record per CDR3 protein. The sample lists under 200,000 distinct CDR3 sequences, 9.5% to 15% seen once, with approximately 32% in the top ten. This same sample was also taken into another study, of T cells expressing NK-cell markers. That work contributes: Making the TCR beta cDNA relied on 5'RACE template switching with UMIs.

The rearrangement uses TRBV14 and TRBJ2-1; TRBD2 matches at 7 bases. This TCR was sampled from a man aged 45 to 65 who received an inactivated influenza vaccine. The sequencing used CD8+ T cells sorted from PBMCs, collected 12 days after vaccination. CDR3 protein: CASSQGALRLAVNEQFF. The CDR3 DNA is TGTGCCAGCAGCCAAGGGGCGCTTCGACTAGCAGTAAATGAGCAGTTCTTC. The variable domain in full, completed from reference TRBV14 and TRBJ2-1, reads EAGVTQFPSHSVIEKGQTVTLRCDPISGHDNLYWYRRVMGKEIKFLLHFVKESKQDESGMPNNRFLAERTGGTYSTLKVQPAELEDSGVYFCASSQGALRLAVNEQFFGPGTRLTVL.